The T cell receptor (beta chain) described here comes from a study of blood T cell repertoires in COVID-19. Study at large: Sample material is recorded as cDNA or gDNA derived from T cells, B-cell-depleted T cells, or PBMCs.

The CDR3 has 16 amino acids. V dropped 8 bases and J dropped 1; count of bases not matched to a gene: 8. CDR1 and CDR2 (germline): SGHDN, FVKESK. Seattle patients were enrolled during active infection and followed longitudinally. TCRdb's table, derived via immunoSEQ multiplex PCR, lists solely in-frame clones and lacks some. Among roughly 150,000 clones listed, around 90% were seen once. Input material: peripheral blood. The chain employs TRBV14 and TRBJ1-1; 12 bases fit TRBD1. The clonotype originates from a man between 18 and 29 years old with COVID-19, enrolled during active disease. This chain's CDR3 is CASGGQGALGNTEAFF. For the CDR3, the DNA is TGTGCCAGCGGGGGACAGGGGGCTTTGGGGAACACTGAAGCTTTCTTT.